The 15 T cell receptor beta chains in this list originate from one sample, sequenced in a study of cytomegalovirus exposure and HLA in healthy donors. PCR used 60 Vbeta primers and 13 Jbeta primers. Only in-frame clones appear in the TCRdb table, and some are missing; sequencing was by immunoSEQ multiplex PCR. Here the sample spans 160,000 or so clones, 60% to 80% being singletons. Sample: PBMCs. These receptors were taken from a man aged 35 to 55 in good health and CMV-seropositive.

V usage is TRBV5-4 and J usage is TRBJ1-2, with D perhaps TRBD1 (5 bases). CDR3 length: 13 residues. Germline CDR1 is SGHNT and CDR2 is YYREEE (reference sequence). V lost 4 bases and J 7 bases, leaving 14 bases between the germline ends. Written as DNA, the CDR3 is TGTGCCAGCAGCCCCGGGGGGGTCTGTGGCTACACCTTC. Amino acids: CASSPGGVCGYTF.

This clone came up a few times. The chain couples TRBV28 to TRBJ2-5; D is possibly TRBD1 (6 bases). Germline V CDR1 and CDR2: MDHEN, SYDVKM. CDR3 length: 17 residues. Between the trimmed V and J ends, which lost 2 bases and 2 bases, there was a span of 18 bases. The CDR3 is CASSLSLSRGHQETQYF. The DNA of the CDR3 is TGTGCCAGCAGTTTAAGTTTATCCAGGGGCCATCAAGAGACCCAGTACTTC.

This chain uses TRBV4-1 with TRBJ2-7, with 8 bases matching TRBD2. The V and J ends lost 4 bases and 0 bases, in that order; junction bases with no gene match: 8. CDR3 length: 16 amino acids. Germline CDR1 reads MGHRA; CDR2 reads YSYEKL. The CDR3 DNA follows: TGCGCCAGCAGCCCGCCTTCGCTAGCGGGCTCCTACGAGCAGTACTTC. Its protein is CASSPPSLAGSYEQYF.

V usage is TRBV5-1 and J usage is TRBJ2-4; 8 nucleotides agree with TRBD2. This CDR3 spans 15 amino acids. Germline V lookup: CDR1 SGHRS, CDR2 YFSETQ. The junction had 7 bases not matched to a gene; V was cut back by 0 bases and J by 8 bases. Here the CDR3 reads CASSLDRSRGDIQYF. As DNA, the CDR3 is TGCGCCAGCAGCTTGGATAGGTCGCGGGGGGACATTCAGTACTTC. Drawing the rest from reference TRBV5-1 and TRBJ2-4, the complete variable domain is KAGVTQTPRYLIKTRGQQVTLSCSPISGHRSVSWYQQTPGQGLQFLFEYFSETQRNKGNFPGRFSGRQFSNSRSEMNVSTLELGDSALYLCASSLDRSRGDIQYFGAGTRLSVL.

The chain joins TRBV18 to TRBJ2-7; D gene unclear. This CDR3 comprises 14 residues. Trimming removed 3 bases from V and 2 bases from J, with 11 bases in between. Germline-derived CDR1 and CDR2 are KGHSH and LQKENI. In DNA, the CDR3 is TGTGCCAGCTCACCCTGGGCTGCCACCTACGAGCAGTACTTC. Its protein is CASSPWAATYEQYF.

V gene TRBV18 combines with J gene TRBJ2-3, with a weak D call TRBD1 (6 bases). Germline loops: CDR1 KGHSH, CDR2 LQKENI. The CDR3 totals 16 residues. Trimming shortened V by 3 bases and J by 1 base, and 14 bases separated the two germline ends. CDR3 in DNA: TGTGCCAGCTCACCCAAATCACAGGGCCGCACAGATACGCAGTATTTT. It specifies CASSPKSQGRTDTQYF. Together with reference TRBV18 and TRBJ2-3, the CDR3 gives the full variable domain: NAGVMQNPRHLVRRRGQEARLRCSPMKGHSHVYWYRQLPEEGLKFMVYLQKENIIDESGMPKERFSAEFPKEGPSILRIQQVVRGDSAAYFCASSPKSQGRTDTQYFGPGTRLTVL.

This clone occurred a few times. The rearrangement links TRBV6-1 to TRBJ1-2; 7 positions agree with TRBD1. The V segment lost 2 bases and the J segment 3 bases; nucleotides outside the gene matches: 3. Looked up from germline, CDR1 is MNHNS and CDR2 is SASEGT. The CDR3 runs to 14 residues. The CDR3 reads CASSEPDRDYGYTF. Here the CDR3 DNA reads TGTGCCAGCAGTGAACCCGACAGGGACTATGGCTACACCTTC.

J is TRBJ2-5 and V is TRBV5-4; possible D gene TRBD1, 5 bases. The CDR3 extends over 15 amino acids. Germline lookup yields CDR1 SGHNT and CDR2 YYREEE (reference sequence). V was trimmed by 3 bases and J by 0 bases, leaving 12 bases between them. The CDR3 bases are TGTGCCAGCAGCTCAAGACAGCCCAACCAAGAGACCCAGTACTTC. The encoded protein is CASSSRQPNQETQYF.

The V gene is TRBV5-8, the J gene TRBJ2-5, with D possibly being TRBD2 (5 bases). The CDR3 covers 13 residues. The V end was cut by 2 bases, the J end by 7 bases, with 12 bases between. Germline lookup yields CDR1 SGHTS and CDR2 YDEGEE. The CDR3 sequence: CASSFEGSRTQYF. The DNA for the CDR3 is TGTGCCAGCAGCTTTGAGGGTTCTCGGACCCAGTACTTC.

In regard to this clone: An end of the junction does not agree with germline; a read error may underlie this. This chain connects TRBV29-1 to TRBJ2-6, with D maybe TRBD1 (8 bases). Germline values: CDR1 SQVTM, CDR2 ANQGSEA. The CDR3 is made up of 15 amino acids. The CDR3 DNA reads as TGCAGCGTTCCACAGGGGGGGACTGGGGCCAACGGCCTGACTTTC. This gives the protein CSVPQGGTGANGLTF.

This chain links TRBV28 with TRBJ1-2, with TRBD1 as a possible D gene (5 bases). V was trimmed by 6 bases and J by 5 bases, leaving 19 bases between them. From germline, CDR1 is MDHEN and CDR2 SYDVKM. The CDR3 has 15 amino acids. CDR3 nucleotide sequence: TGTGCCAGCAGGAGAGGCGGGGGATTTTATTATGGCTACACCTTC. Translated, it gives CASRRGGGFYYGYTF.

This clone was picked up a small number of times. The chain employs TRBV25-1 and TRBJ1-4, with a tentative D call TRBD1 (6 bases). This CDR3 comprises 13 residues. The germline CDR1 and CDR2 sequences are MGHDK and SYGVNS. Trimming took 8 bases from V and 5 from J, leaving 12 bases between them. The CDR3 bases are TGTGCCAGCCTACAGGGAACCAATGAAAAACTGTTTTTT. Its protein is CASLQGTNEKLFF.

This chain joins TRBV11-2 and TRBJ2-5; no definite D call. This CDR3 is 13 amino acids long. V dropped 5 bases and J dropped 3 bases, with 10 bases sitting between them. Per germline, CDR1 SGHAT and CDR2 FQNNGV. The CDR3 region is CASSLLTEETQYF. In DNA, the CDR3 is TGTGCCAGCAGCCTCCTCACGGAAGAGACCCAGTACTTC.

A few counts support this clone. The gene calls are TRBV4-1 and TRBJ2-7; 7 bases align to TRBD1. J gave up 6 bases and V 1 base, and 3 bases lay outside the gene matches. The CDR3 runs to 13 residues. Germline-derived CDR1 and CDR2 are MGHRA and YSYEKL. DNA of the CDR3: TGCGCCAGCAGCCAAGCCGGGACAGTCGAGCAGTACTTC. Translation gives CASSQAGTVEQYF.

The CDR3 DNA reads as TGCGCCAGCAGCTTGGTACCTACGGGAGTTTCCTACAATGAGCAGTTCTTC. Encoded protein: CASSLVPTGVSYNEQFF. The chain couples TRBV5-1 to TRBJ2-1, with a possible D match to TRBD2 (6 bases). V lost 0 bases, J lost 1 base, and 14 bases lay in between. CDR1 SGHRS and CDR2 YFSETQ come from the germline V gene. This CDR3 contains 17 residues.